This T cell receptor beta chain was identified in a study of CD8+CD57+ T cells in acquired aplastic anemia. Study-wide results and caveats: Controls did not differ significantly from patients in CD8+ Simpson's diversity.

Points on this clonotype: The antigen remains unidentified.

The V end lost 6 bases, the J end lost 0 bases, and 10 bases lay between the germline ends. The CDR3 is 14 amino acids. The germline V gene encodes CDR1 SNHLY and CDR2 FYNNEI. The study profiled TCR beta VDJ and CDR3 using genomic DNA as template. One entry per CDR3 protein, called by TCRdb with MiXCR from the reads. The sample includes fewer than 70,000 distinct CDR3 sequences, under 65% seen only once; the top ten take approximately 8.3%. The rearrangement uses TRBV2 and TRBJ2-3; D remains ambiguous. This receptor was identified in a human donor in good health, serving as a control. Source material: sorted CD4+, CD8+, or CD8+CD57+ T cells (not recorded which) from PBMCs. The CDR3 region has the DNA TGTGCCAGCAGCACCTCCACTAGCACAGATACGCAGTATTTT. Translation gives CASSTSTSTDTQYF.